This T cell receptor (beta chain) was identified in a study of shared clonotypes between healthy human individuals. The study ran the assay at deep level. Under the authors' procedure: As immunoSEQ supplied junction-only sequences (without quality scores), filtering differed. Produced via immunoSEQ multiplex PCR; TCRdb's table is partial and in-frame only. Clone size and V and J calls were adopted from that table, with D and trimming inferred from the DNA. Altogether some 1 million clones are present, about 80% being singletons, with the ten largest covering approximately 1.5%. A word on this clone: Other DNA sequences in the same sample also yield this CDR3.

This receptor was obtained from a man aged 18 to 29 in good health. Sequenced input: memory CD4+ T cells sorted from blood. Stated subset: CD45RA-negative fraction.

CDR3 in amino acids: CASSSRDRAYEQYF. The CDR3 nucleotides are TGTGCCAGCAGCTCCAGGGACAGGGCATACGAGCAGTACTTC. The gene calls are TRBV6-5 and TRBJ2-7, with 9 positions matching TRBD1. Trimming at V came to 6 bases and at J to 4 bases, leaving 7 bases not matched to a gene. The CDR3 has 14 amino acids. Germline-derived CDR1 and CDR2 are MNHEY and SVGAGI.